The rows below give T cell receptor beta chains drawn from one sample of a study of T-cell reconstitution after alpha-beta-depleted transplantation in children. One entry per CDR3 protein results from TCRdb running MiXCR on the PCR reads. The sample lists roughly 500,000 distinct CDR3 sequences; around 13% were seen once. The input for sequencing was PBMCs from the stem cell graft donor, taken from the stem cell graft. The receptors derive from a human donor who donated a stem cell graft to a child with combined immunodeficiency. The CDR3 runs from the conserved cysteine through the conserved F or W. Size values are once, few and many counts, or a class for expanded clones, and some rows have none.

v_gene: TRBV7-2; abundance: few; CDR3aa: CASSLLAGANEQFF
v_gene: TRBV7-2; abundance: many; CDR3aa: CASSLHTGGFYNEQFF
v_gene: TRBV12-3/TRBV12-4; abundance: few; CDR3aa: CAIIWGEMGYTF
v_gene: TRBV28; abundance: few; CDR3aa: CASSPQPGQANSPLHF
v_gene: TRBV6-5; abundance: many; CDR3aa: CASSWGATNEKLFF
v_gene: TRBV29-1; abundance: few; CDR3aa: CSVAVNYGYTF
v_gene: TRBV29-1; abundance: NA; CDR3aa: CSVATSGSQTQYF
v_gene: TRBV4-1; abundance: few; CDR3aa: CASSHRQGFDNEQFF
v_gene: TRBV19; abundance: many; CDR3aa: CASSSTGGAADTQYF
v_gene: TRBV4-3; abundance: NA; CDR3aa: CASSQGLAKETQYF
v_gene: TRBV7-2; abundance: many; CDR3aa: CASSLTPRSYEQYF
v_gene: TRBV4-1; abundance: many; CDR3aa: CASSQIGTSVYNEQFF
v_gene: TRBV6-2/TRBV6-3; abundance: few; CDR3aa: CASSNSGGGYTF
v_gene: TRBV9; abundance: NA; CDR3aa: CASSPTSVKKELFF
v_gene: TRBV7-2; abundance: NA; CDR3aa: CASSFVPGGVLDTQYF
v_gene: TRBV29-1; abundance: NA; CDR3aa: CSVHTPPDTQYF
v_gene: TRBV7-9; abundance: NA; CDR3aa: CASSPKGGPQYNEQFF
v_gene: TRBV5-1; abundance: few; CDR3aa: CASSLTSGGASEQFF
v_gene: TRBV30; abundance: few; CDR3aa: CAWSVRGQRNTGELFF
v_gene: TRBV20-1; abundance: NA; CDR3aa: CSARDRKNTVYEQYF
v_gene: TRBV12-3/TRBV12-4; abundance: few; CDR3aa: CASSPSPQRGFYNEQFF
v_gene: TRBV4-2; abundance: few; CDR3aa: CASSHGQGANTEAFF
v_gene: TRBV6-1; abundance: few; CDR3aa: CASSTTGVNTEAFF
v_gene: TRBV6-5; abundance: many; CDR3aa: CASRTGSEQFF
v_gene: TRBV23-1; abundance: NA; CDR3aa: CASSQRTLGTQYF
v_gene: TRBV29-1; abundance: NA; CDR3aa: CSALTGQGSSGELFF
v_gene: TRBV5-1; abundance: many; CDR3aa: CASSLLAGGHNEQFF
v_gene: TRBV7-9; abundance: many; CDR3aa: CASSAHTEADQPQHF
v_gene: TRBV20-1; abundance: NA; CDR3aa: CSARGRGEETQYF
v_gene: TRBV5-1; abundance: many; CDR3aa: CASSLEQGASPLHF
v_gene: TRBV14; abundance: NA; CDR3aa: CASSQAVGTNNEQFF
v_gene: TRBV5-6; abundance: NA; CDR3aa: CASSLGLAGGNIQYF
v_gene: TRBV7-2; abundance: NA; CDR3aa: CASNPSNTEAFF
v_gene: TRBV2; abundance: many; CDR3aa: CASREEDRGADTQYF
v_gene: TRBV10-3; abundance: few; CDR3aa: CAISESRGGDQPQHF
v_gene: TRBV5-1; abundance: NA; CDR3aa: CASSEGLLYSGNTIYF
v_gene: TRBV9; abundance: many; CDR3aa: CASSPGTGKTAFF
v_gene: TRBV12-3/TRBV12-4; abundance: NA; CDR3aa: CASTVGPNFDTQYF
v_gene: TRBV29-1; abundance: NA; CDR3aa: CSVPSTDTQYF
v_gene: TRBV7-2; abundance: NA; CDR3aa: CASSQTGEGSGYTF
v_gene: TRBV20-1; abundance: many; CDR3aa: CSARGHRDHNEQFF
v_gene: TRBV18; abundance: NA; CDR3aa: CASSPPASAGETQYF
v_gene: TRBV29-1; abundance: NA; CDR3aa: CSVESRNTEAFF
v_gene: TRBV11-3; abundance: NA; CDR3aa: CASSLVPGQGGEQFF
v_gene: TRBV11-2; abundance: many; CDR3aa: CASSRPGLAGVAYNEQFF
v_gene: TRBV6-5; abundance: many; CDR3aa: CASSYSSDRGRNEQYF
v_gene: TRBV5-1; abundance: few; CDR3aa: CASSSWTSGGVPPRFRSQYF
v_gene: TRBV20-1; abundance: NA; CDR3aa: CSARDQPGTEQYF
v_gene: TRBV7-2; abundance: NA; CDR3aa: CASSLTGGRNEQFF
v_gene: TRBV15; abundance: NA; CDR3aa: CATSRDWSIDTTF
v_gene: TRBV5-1; abundance: NA; CDR3aa: CASSPRAPFTSSYNEQFF
v_gene: TRBV11-3; abundance: NA; CDR3aa: CASTYSGRVEQFF
v_gene: TRBV9; abundance: few; CDR3aa: CASSVASWGQGEGNEQFF
v_gene: TRBV10-3; abundance: few; CDR3aa: CAIRSGTSGKNEQFF